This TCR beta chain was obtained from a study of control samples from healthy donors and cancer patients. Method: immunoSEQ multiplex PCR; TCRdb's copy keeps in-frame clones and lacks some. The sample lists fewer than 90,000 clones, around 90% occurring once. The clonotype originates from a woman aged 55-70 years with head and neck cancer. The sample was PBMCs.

CDR3 bases: TGTGCCAGCTCACCCGGTCCGTCTAGCTCAACGTACAATGAGCAGTTCTTC. Amino acids: CASSPGPSSSTYNEQFF. The J gene is TRBJ2-1, the V gene TRBV18, with D possibly matching TRBD2 (5 bases). This CDR3 is 17 amino acids long. V lost 3 bases and J lost 4, with 19 bases in between. Germline loops: CDR1 KGHSH, CDR2 LQKENI.